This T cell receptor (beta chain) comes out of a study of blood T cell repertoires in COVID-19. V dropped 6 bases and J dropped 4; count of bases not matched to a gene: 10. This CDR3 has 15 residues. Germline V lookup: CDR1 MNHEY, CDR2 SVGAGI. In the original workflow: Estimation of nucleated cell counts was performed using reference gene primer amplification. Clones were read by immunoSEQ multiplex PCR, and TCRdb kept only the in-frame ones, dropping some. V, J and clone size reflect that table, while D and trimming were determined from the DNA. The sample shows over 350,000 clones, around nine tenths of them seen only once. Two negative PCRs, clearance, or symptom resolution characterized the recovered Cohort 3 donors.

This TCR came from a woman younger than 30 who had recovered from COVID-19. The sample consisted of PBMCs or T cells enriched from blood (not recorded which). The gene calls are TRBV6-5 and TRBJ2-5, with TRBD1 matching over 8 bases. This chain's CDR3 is CASRATGGEGETQYF. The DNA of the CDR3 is TGTGCCAGCAGGGCCACAGGGGGAGAGGGAGAGACCCAGTACTTC.